This T cell receptor (beta chain) emerged from a study of T cell changes during pregnancy in multiple sclerosis. Germline CDR1 is MDHEN and CDR2 is SYDVKM. The CDR3 spans 15 residues. V lost 4 bases and J lost 4, with 16 bases in between. Using immunoSEQ multiplex PCR, the repertoire was profiled, and TCRdb retains in-frame clones only, with some absent. This sample has 35,000 to 45,000 clones, with around nine tenths found just once. The source was CD4+ T cells from peripheral blood mononuclear cells, collected in the third trimester of pregnancy. J is TRBJ2-5 and V is TRBV28; D possibly corresponds to TRBD2 (6 bases). The origin of this receptor is a female donor with multiple sclerosis, enrolled in a pregnancy study. The CDR3 region is CASSSIGTSTETQYF. The CDR3 DNA sequence: TGTGCCAGCAGTTCAATTGGGACTTCCACAGAGACCCAGTACTTC.